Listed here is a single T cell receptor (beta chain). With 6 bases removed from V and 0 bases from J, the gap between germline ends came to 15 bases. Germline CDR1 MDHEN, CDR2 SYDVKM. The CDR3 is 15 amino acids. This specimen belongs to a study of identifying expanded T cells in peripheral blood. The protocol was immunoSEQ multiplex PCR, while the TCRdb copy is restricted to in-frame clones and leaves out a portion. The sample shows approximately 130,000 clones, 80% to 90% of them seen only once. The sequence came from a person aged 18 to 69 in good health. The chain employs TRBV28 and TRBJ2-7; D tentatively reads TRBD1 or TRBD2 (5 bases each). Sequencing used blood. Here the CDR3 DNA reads TGTGCCAGCAGCGAGGGGACGGCCAGCTCCTACGAGCAGTACTTC. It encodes CASSEGTASSYEQYF.